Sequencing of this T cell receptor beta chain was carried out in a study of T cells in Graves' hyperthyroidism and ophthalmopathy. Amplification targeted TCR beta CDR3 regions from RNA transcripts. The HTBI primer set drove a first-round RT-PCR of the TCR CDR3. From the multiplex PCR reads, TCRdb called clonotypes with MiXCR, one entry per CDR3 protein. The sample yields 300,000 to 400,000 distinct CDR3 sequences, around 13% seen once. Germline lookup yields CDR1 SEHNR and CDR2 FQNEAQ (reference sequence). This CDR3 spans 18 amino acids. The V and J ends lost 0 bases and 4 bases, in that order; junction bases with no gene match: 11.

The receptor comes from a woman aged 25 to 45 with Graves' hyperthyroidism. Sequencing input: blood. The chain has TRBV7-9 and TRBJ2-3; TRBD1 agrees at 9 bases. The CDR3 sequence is CASSLALTGQGIADTQYF. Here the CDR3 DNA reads TGTGCCAGCAGCTTAGCGCTGACGGGACAGGGTATCGCAGATACGCAGTATTTT.